The clone carrying this TCR beta chain was seen more than once but under ten times. Its antigen is currently unknown. V lost 6 bases to trimming and J lost 4 bases, with 16 bases between them. This CDR3 has 14 residues. Germline CDR1 MDHEN, CDR2 SYDVKM. The sample originates from a study of memory CD4+ T cells and cytomegalovirus serostatus. Study-level results: Suggested: most of the CMV-linked TCR signature lies in CD4+ memory cells.

Original handling: After removing out-of-frame reads, around 2 million distinct TCRbeta sequences remained. Sequencing was performed with immunoSEQ multiplex PCR; in TCRdb, only in-frame clones are kept and a portion is missing. V, J and clone size are those of that table, while D and trimming were read from the DNA. The sample includes over 35,000 clones, around 82% of them seen just once. The sort gate was single viable CD3+CD4+CD8-CD45RO+ cells for memory CD4+ T cells. Specimen: memory CD4+ T cells from blood. This chain joins TRBV28 and TRBJ2-7; D remains ambiguous. The sequence derives from an adult in good health and CMV-seronegative. CDR3 amino acids: CASSLPRQPYEQYF. For the CDR3, the DNA is TGTGCCAGCAGCCTCCCCAGGCAGCCATACGAGCAGTACTTC.